The T cell receptor (beta chain) under discussion was sequenced for a study of CD4 T cells in relation to SARS-CoV-2 and coronaviruses. Some clones are missing from TCRdb's copy, which holds only in-frame ones; the method was immunoSEQ multiplex PCR. This table holds 65,000 or so clones, approximately 94% found once. The germline V gene encodes CDR1 MDHEN and CDR2 SYDVKM. V gave up 2 bases and J gave up 4 bases, with 2 bases separating them. The CDR3 is made up of 11 amino acids. As to this clone: Its target is not known.

The unexposed donors gave CD4+ T cells in 2011-2018, prior to COVID-19. Overall study results and limits: Monoreactive clones expanded significantly more to SARS-CoV-2 than crossreactive clones did.

This clonotype originated in a human donor in good health. The specimen was naive CD4+ T cells from PBMCs. The subset here: naive CD4+ T cells isolated by negative enrichment. The rearrangement links TRBV28 to TRBJ2-5; no clear D. This chain's CDR3 is CASSLGETQYF. The CDR3 bases are TGTGCCAGCAGTTTAGGAGAGACCCAGTACTTC.